This entry lists 19 T cell receptor beta chains sequenced from one sample in a study of cytomegalovirus exposure and HLA in healthy donors. The PCR made use of 60 Vbeta and 13 Jbeta primers. This table comes from immunoSEQ multiplex PCR, and its TCRdb copy is limited to in-frame clones, with some not included. The repertoire holds 160,000 or so clones, with almost 80% as singletons. The sample was PBMCs. The receptors here all came from a man aged 18-30 years in good health and CMV-seropositive.

As DNA, the CDR3 is TGTGCCAGCAGTGAACGGTTTATCGGGATTAACTATGGCTACACCTTC. It encodes CASSERFIGINYGYTF. The rearrangement uses TRBV2 and TRBJ1-2; D is uncertain. V lost 2 bases to trimming and J lost 1 base, with 14 bases between them. The CDR3 loop spans 16 amino acids. Per the germline V gene, CDR1 is SNHLY and CDR2 is FYNNEI.

This clone was recorded a few times. The gene calls are TRBV4-1 and TRBJ1-5; no clear D gene. The CDR3 length is 17 residues. The V end was cut by 0 bases, the J end by 4 bases, with 16 bases between. Germline V gene sequence: CDR1 MGHRA, CDR2 YSYEKL. The CDR3 region is CASSQERSGVLNQPQHF. The CDR3 bases are TGCGCCAGCAGCCAAGAAAGGTCCGGGGTCCTGAATCAGCCCCAGCATTTT.

This clone appeared a few times. V and J are TRBV6-1 and TRBJ1-1; D uncertain. This CDR3 has 13 residues. The V gene lost 2 bases and the J gene lost 3 bases, with 7 bases spanning the gap. Germline values: CDR1 MNHNS, CDR2 SASEGT. As DNA, the CDR3 is TGTGCCAGCAGTGAAATCCCTGACACTGAAGCTTTCTTT. Its protein is CASSEIPDTEAFF.

The chain recombines TRBV5-5 with TRBJ2-7; 7 nucleotides match TRBD1. The CDR3 runs to 15 residues. After removal of 0 bases from V and 1 base from J, the junction contained 4 bases not matched to a gene. CDR1 SGHKS and CDR2 YYEKEE come from the germline V gene (reference sequence). This CDR3 reads CASSLATGRSYEQYF. The CDR3 nucleotides are TGTGCCAGCAGCTTGGCGACAGGGAGATCCTACGAGCAGTACTTC.

Here the CDR3 reads CASSLGLTSGSALTGELFF. The CDR3, as DNA: TGCGCCAGCAGCTTGGGGCTTACTAGCGGGAGTGCTTTAACCGGGGAGCTGTTTTTT. The chain combines TRBV5-1 with TRBJ2-2; 11 nucleotides match TRBD2. Germline values: CDR1 SGHRS, CDR2 YFSETQ. Losses at the gene ends were 0 bases for V and 5 bases for J; bases not matched to a gene: 12. The CDR3 is 19 residues long.

V is TRBV15 and J is TRBJ2-3, with a weak D call TRBD2 (6 bases). The CDR3 totals 14 residues. Trimming took 2 bases from V and 0 from J, leaving 6 bases between them. Per germline, CDR1 LNHNV and CDR2 YYDKDF (reference sequence). The CDR3 sequence: CATSRSGSTDTQYF. Here the CDR3 DNA reads TGTGCCACCAGCAGAAGCGGGAGCACAGATACGCAGTATTTT.

The chain is built from TRBV28 and TRBJ1-5; TRBD1 matches 7 bases. CDR3 length: 16 amino acids. Per germline, CDR1 MDHEN and CDR2 SYDVKM. After removal of 8 bases from V and 2 bases from J, the junction contained 12 bases not matched to a gene. The CDR3 DNA reads as TGTGCCAGCGAGTCGAAGGGGGCAGTCGGCAATCAGCCCCAGCATTTT. Amino acids: CASESKGAVGNQPQHF.

The table lists this clone with a few counts. V is TRBV6-1 and J is TRBJ1-2, with 7 bases matching TRBD1. Losses at the gene ends were 5 bases for V and 5 bases for J; bases not matched to a gene: 5. CDR1 MNHNS and CDR2 SASEGT come from the germline V gene. The CDR3 is made up of 13 amino acids. DNA for the CDR3: TGTGCCAGCAGTTTAGGACAGGAGTATGGCTACACCTTC. Its translation is CASSLGQEYGYTF.

This clone was picked up a small number of times. The genes are TRBV7-2 and TRBJ2-7, with 10 bases identical to TRBD1. The CDR3 length is 18 residues. Trimming at V came to 10 bases and at J to 9 bases, leaving 27 bases not matched to a gene. Germline values: CDR1 SGHTA, CDR2 FQGNSA. The CDR3 sequence: CATDSAMFRDRGFTRQYF. In DNA form, the CDR3 reads TGTGCCACCGACTCGGCGATGTTCCGGGACAGGGGATTTACGAGGCAGTACTTC.

The gene calls are TRBV5-6 and TRBJ1-1; tentatively, D is TRBD1 (6 bases). The V gene's germline CDR1 is SGHDT and CDR2 YYEEEE. V was shortened by 4 bases and J by 2 bases, with 12 bases between the two germline ends. This CDR3 region has 14 residues. The CDR3 region is CASSLDSFNTEAFF. The CDR3 DNA reads as TGTGCCAGCAGCCTGGACAGTTTTAACACTGAAGCTTTCTTT.

The chain recombines TRBV29-1 with TRBJ2-7; 7 bases map to TRBD1. The CDR3 spans 14 residues. The J segment lost 0 bases and the V segment lost 6 bases, leaving 8 bases of the junction unmatched. Per germline, CDR1 SQVTM and CDR2 ANQGSEA. The CDR3 DNA reads as TGCAGCGTACTTACAGGGGCCAACTCCTACGAGCAGTACTTC. It translates to CSVLTGANSYEQYF.

The chain joins TRBV27 to TRBJ2-3; perhaps TRBD1 as D (6 bases). V was shortened by 9 bases and J by 2 bases, with 24 bases between the two germline ends. CDR3 length: 17 residues. The germline V gene has CDR1 MNHEY and CDR2 SMNVEV (reference sequence). This chain's CDR3 is CASFQRGGPTNTDTQYF. In DNA, the CDR3 is TGTGCCAGTTTCCAACGAGGGGGTCCAACAAACACAGATACGCAGTATTTT.

V gene TRBV19 combines with J gene TRBJ2-1, with TRBD2 matching over 7 bases. The CDR3 is 16 amino acids. V shed 7 bases and J 5 bases; nucleotides not matched to a gene: 14. Germline loops: CDR1 LNHDA, CDR2 SQIVND (reference sequence). The CDR3 spells CASTRTSGGPDNEQFF. CDR3 sequence (DNA): TGTGCCAGTACCCGGACTAGTGGGGGTCCTGACAATGAGCAGTTCTTC.

This rearrangement joins TRBV27 to TRBJ2-3; D unclear. Germline values: CDR1 MNHEY, CDR2 SMNVEV (reference sequence). This CDR3 comprises 14 residues. V was shortened by 3 bases and J by 4 bases, with 11 bases between the two germline ends. CDR3 sequence (DNA): TGTGCCAGCAGTTTGTCCTACGGAGCAGATACGCAGTATTTT. Translated, it gives CASSLSYGADTQYF.

The table lists this clone with a few counts. In DNA, the CDR3 is TGTGCCAGCAGCGTAGCAGGAACCTACACAGATACGCAGTATTTT. This codes for CASSVAGTYTDTQYF. The J gene is TRBJ2-3, the V gene TRBV9; no clear D. Trimming stripped 0 bases from V and 2 bases from J, with 10 bases between. The CDR3 has 15 amino acids. Germline CDR1 reads SGDLS; CDR2 reads YYNGEE.

This clone was detected only a few times. This sequence joins TRBV7-9 and TRBJ2-7; 8 nucleotides agree with TRBD2. Germline trimming cut 5 bases from V and 6 bases from J; bases unmatched to any gene: 6. The germline gives CDR1 SEHNR, CDR2 FQNEAQ (reference sequence). This CDR3 is 13 amino acids long. CDR3 bases: TGTGCCAGCAGCAACCCGGGGGGGCTCGAGCAGTACTTC. Translating it yields CASSNPGGLEQYF.

V and J are TRBV7-2 and TRBJ1-3; 7 bases match TRBD1. The CDR3 consists of 16 residues. V trimming: 7 bases; J trimming: 0 bases; junction bases outside the gene matches: 9. In germline, CDR1 is SGHTA, CDR2 FQGNSA. Written as DNA, the CDR3 is TGTGCCAGCAACCAGATGGGACAGCGCTCTGGAAACACCATATATTTT. It specifies CASNQMGQRSGNTIYF.

The chain carries TRBV6-1 and TRBJ2-7; a weak D match, TRBD1 (6 bases). Trimming removed 7 bases from V and 4 bases from J, with 17 bases in between. This CDR3 has 14 amino acids. Per the germline V gene, CDR1 is MNHNS and CDR2 is SASEGT. In DNA form, the CDR3 reads TGTGCCAGCACTGGGGGCGATCAAACTTACGAGCAGTACTTC. Its translation is CASTGGDQTYEQYF.

The chain employs TRBV7-9 and TRBJ2-7, with TRBD1 as a possible D gene (5 bases). The CDR3 spans 15 residues. Trimming removed 1 base from V and 3 bases from J, with 13 bases in between. In germline, CDR1 is SEHNR, CDR2 FQNEAQ (reference sequence). This CDR3 reads CASSLGSTVDYEQYF. CDR3 in DNA: TGTGCCAGCAGCTTAGGATCGACAGTGGACTACGAGCAGTACTTC.